This paragraph covers one T cell receptor (beta chain) sequence. This sample stems from a study of blood T cell repertoires in COVID-19. TCRdb's table, derived via immunoSEQ multiplex PCR, lists solely in-frame clones and lacks some. The table shows approximately 79,000 clones, with roughly 89% occurring only once. V was clipped by 4 bases and J by 2 bases, with 3 bases between them. The CDR3 length is 12 residues. Looked up from germline, CDR1 is SNHLY and CDR2 is FYNNEI. Sequenced sample: peripheral blood. The genes are TRBV2 and TRBJ1-3; D not certain. This receptor was identified in a man in his sixties with acute or convalescent COVID-19. CDR3 sequence (DNA): TGTGCCAGCAGTGTAACTGGAAACACCATATATTTT. This codes for CASSVTGNTIYF.